The subject of this entry is one T cell receptor beta chain. What antigen it recognizes has not been identified. Nothing much larger sits one base from this clone, and base qualities are not available. This sample was taken from a study of cytomegalovirus exposure and HLA in healthy donors (TCRdb year 2017). For the wider study: A later analysis indicated that the 120 validation repertoires were generated on the platform also employed for the 666 repertoires of the first cohort. The study aimed to test whether signatures of past pathogen exposure could be identified by cataloging public T cell receptors. Along with the 666-subject first cohort, a separate validation cohort of over a hundred different subjects was used. To predict cytomegalovirus infection status, the study brought together high-throughput TCR immunosequencing, statistical association of individual TCRs with disease status, and machine learning. Study-wide conclusions, independent of this receptor: The validation cohort had no HLA typing available for a later analysis, so co-occurrence within that cohort was assessed over all 110 or so repertoires. A later analysis found that TCRs clustered in the first cohort also tended to co-occur in the approximately 120 validation repertoires, with 94% of cluster scores above 0. Most TCR sequences were seen in very few donors, while some public TCRs were found in many individuals. The classifier was reported to diagnose cytomegalovirus status with high specificity and sensitivity in both the original and validation cohorts. The study listed 164 TCR beta chains as associated with cytomegalovirus. It was suggested by the authors that the approach could potentially be generalized to other disease states and immunological phenotypes. A few of the identified cytomegalovirus-associated TCR beta chains were confirmed in vitro to be specific for cytomegalovirus antigens.

CDR3 length: 16 amino acids, cysteine to phenylalanine. Only the CDR3 part of the read is kept: 48 bases, read in frame from the first base. Reading the germline V gene gives CDR1 MDHEN and CDR2 SYDVKM. The V end loses 7 bases and the J end loses 3 bases, and a stretch of 19 bases separates them. The donors were included in the validation cohort of roughly 130 subjects, a group kept apart from the approximately 700-subject first cohort. The method was the immunoSEQ multiplex PCR assay. In the source study's methods: To diagnose cytomegalovirus status from the catalog of TCR beta chain sequences, a statistical classification framework was built. Sourced from immuneACCESS, this table was stored by TCRdb with only in-frame sequences that have V and J called. A share of the clones is absent; for the studies checked, an unresolved V gene accounts for under half, and the remainder has no known explanation. D and trimming were read from the DNA, whereas the V and J calls and clone size are those reported in that table. The sample table contains around 98,000 clones; only one count was recorded for 87% of them. The ten largest clonotypes hold under 4.5% of the sample.

The chain couples TRBV28 to TRBJ1-5; TRBD1 is a weak D gene call, 5 bases matching. This receptor was identified in a woman aged 30 to 39 in good health and CMV-seronegative. Material: PBMCs. The CDR3 region: CASTALGGWNNQPQHF. Here is the DNA: TGTGCCAGCACCGCACTGGGGGGGTGGAACAATCAGCCCCAGCATTTT.